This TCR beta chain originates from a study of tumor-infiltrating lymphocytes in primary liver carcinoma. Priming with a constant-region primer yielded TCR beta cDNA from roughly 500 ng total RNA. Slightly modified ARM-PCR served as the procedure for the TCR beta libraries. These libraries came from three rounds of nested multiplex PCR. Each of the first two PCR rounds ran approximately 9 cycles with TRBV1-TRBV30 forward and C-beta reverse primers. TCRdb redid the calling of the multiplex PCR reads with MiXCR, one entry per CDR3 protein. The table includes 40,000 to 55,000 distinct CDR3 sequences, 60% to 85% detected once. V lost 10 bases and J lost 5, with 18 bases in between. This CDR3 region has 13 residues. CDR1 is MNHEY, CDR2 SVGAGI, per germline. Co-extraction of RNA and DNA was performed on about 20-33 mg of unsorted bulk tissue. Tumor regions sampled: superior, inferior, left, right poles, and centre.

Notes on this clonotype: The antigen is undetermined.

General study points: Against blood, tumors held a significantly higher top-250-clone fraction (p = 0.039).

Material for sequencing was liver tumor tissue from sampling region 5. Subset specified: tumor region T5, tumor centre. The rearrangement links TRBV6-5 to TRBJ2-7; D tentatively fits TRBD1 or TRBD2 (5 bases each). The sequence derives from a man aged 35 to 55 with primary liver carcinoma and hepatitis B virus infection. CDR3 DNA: TGTGCCACCCGCCGGGATAGGGGCAACGAGCAGTACTTC. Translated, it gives CATRRDRGNEQYF.